The 22 T cell receptor beta chains listed next were all sequenced from one sample in a study of blood T cells in healthy people across ages. A second roughly 6 to 11 cycle PCR used barcoded and J-beta primers. TCRdb analysed the 5' RACE reads with MiXCR anew, one entry per CDR3 protein. The sample contains 1,800,000 or so distinct CDR3 sequences, about two fifths of which appear only once. Sequencing was performed on blood. The receptor set was obtained from a human donor in good health.

This clonotype was recorded only once. The chain has TRBV12-3 or TRBV12-4 and TRBJ2-1; D may be TRBD2 (6 bases). Trimming cost V 5 bases and J 5 bases, with 13 bases left between them. This CDR3 comprises 14 residues. CDR3 amino acids: CASSRGDGDNEQFF. The CDR3 region has the DNA TGTGCCAGCAGTCGCGGGGACGGTGACAATGAGCAGTTCTTC.

The CDR3 nucleotides read TGTGCCAGCAGCCAGCTCATGACAGTTACCGGGGAGCTGTTTTTT. Translated: CASSQLMTVTGELFF. The chain joins TRBV7-2 to TRBJ2-2; D perhaps matches TRBD1 (5 bases). The CDR3 consists of 15 residues. Trimming left V 5 bases short and J 5 bases short, with 15 bases between. Germline V gives CDR1 SGHTA, CDR2 FQGNSA.

The V gene is TRBV20-1, the J gene TRBJ1-6; no reliable D call. The V gene's germline CDR1 is DFQATT and CDR2 SNEGSKA (reference sequence). The CDR3 loop spans 17 amino acids. V was shortened by 0 bases and J by 1 base, with 13 bases between the two germline ends. The CDR3 sequence is CSARDPRGESYNSPLHF. DNA for the CDR3: TGCAGTGCTAGAGATCCCCGGGGAGAATCCTATAATTCACCCCTCCACTTT.

The chain has TRBV7-8 and TRBJ2-3; no reliable D call. Trimming cost V 5 bases and J 6 bases, with 15 bases left between them. In germline, CDR1 is SGHVS, CDR2 FQNEAQ. This CDR3 has 14 residues. The CDR3 is CASSPLIRSDTQYF. CDR3 DNA sequence: TGTGCCAGCAGCCCTCTGATCCGGTCGGATACGCAGTATTTT.

This clonotype was seen a handful of times. The chain is built from TRBV6-1 and TRBJ1-2; D is ambiguous. The CDR3 runs 12 residues. V was shortened by 4 bases and J by 4 bases, with 7 bases between the two germline ends. Germline values: CDR1 MNHNS, CDR2 SASEGT. The CDR3, as DNA: TGTGCCAGCAGTGTTCACAGCTATGGCTACACCTTC. Protein sequence: CASSVHSYGYTF.

This clonotype was counted between two and nine times. The chain links TRBV28 to TRBJ2-5; tentatively, D is TRBD2 (6 bases). With the DNA end fitting TRBJ2-7 better, the J assignment may be wrong. The CDR3 contains 13 residues. The germline V gene has CDR1 MDHEN and CDR2 SYDVKM. The DNA for the CDR3 is TGTGCCAGCAGCGGCAGGCCGGGGGACGAGCAGTACTTC. Protein product: CASSGRPGDEQYF.

The CDR3 protein is CASSPRGGGQVYGYTF. The CDR3 nucleotides read TGTGCCAGCTCACCGAGAGGGGGAGGACAGGTCTATGGCTACACCTTC. The chain is built from TRBV18 and TRBJ1-2; TRBD1 aligns across 7 bases. This CDR3 is built from 16 residues. CDR1 and CDR2 from the germline V gene are KGHSH and LQKENI. The V and J ends lost 3 bases and 4 bases, in that order; junction bases with no gene match: 11.

This clonotype was detected only a few times. V usage is TRBV7-2 and J usage is TRBJ2-3; 14 nucleotides match TRBD2. The CDR3 loop spans 17 amino acids. Germline CDR1 and CDR2: SGHTA and FQGNSA. V trimming: 5 bases; J trimming: 5 bases; junction bases outside the gene matches: 9. The CDR3 DNA sequence: TGTGCCAGCAGCCCGCAGACTAGCGGGGGGGCCGTAGATACGCAGTATTTT. It specifies CASSPQTSGGAVDTQYF.

This clonotype was recorded a few times. This sequence joins TRBV7-6 and TRBJ2-7, with a possible D match to TRBD1 (5 bases). The length of the CDR3 is 15 residues. From germline, CDR1 is SGHVS and CDR2 FNYEAQ. Between the trimmed V and J ends, which lost 3 bases and 4 bases, there was a span of 16 bases. This CDR3 reads CASSFGPGALYEQYF. CDR3 coding DNA: TGTGCCAGCAGCTTTGGCCCTGGGGCTTTATACGAGCAGTACTTC.

The chain couples TRBV2 to TRBJ2-3; D is undetermined. The germline gives CDR1 SNHLY, CDR2 FYNNEI. The CDR3 extends over 13 amino acids. Trimming removed 7 bases at V and 6 bases at J, with 14 bases between. The CDR3 sequence: CASTMVGSDTQYF. CDR3 in DNA: TGTGCCAGCACCATGGTAGGGTCGGATACGCAGTATTTT. The full variable domain, with the rest looked up from reference TRBV2 and TRBJ2-3, is EPEVTQTPSHQVTQMGQEVILRCVPISNHLYFYWYRQILGQKVEFLVSFYNNEISEKSEIFDDQFSVERPDGSNFTLKIRSTKLEDSAMYFCASTMVGSDTQYFGPGTRLTVL.

This chain connects TRBV7-8 to TRBJ2-6; the match to TRBD1 covers 9 bases. The CDR3 sequence is 16 residues long. V shed 5 bases and J 2 bases; nucleotides not matched to a gene: 4. Germline V gene data show CDR1 as SGHVS and CDR2 as FQNEAQ. This chain's CDR3 is CASSQTGGPGANVLTF. CDR3 bases: TGTGCCAGCAGCCAAACAGGGGGCCCTGGGGCCAACGTCCTGACTTTC.

This clonotype has more than one count but fewer than ten. The rearrangement joins TRBV6-2 or TRBV6-3 to TRBJ2-6; 9 bases align to TRBD1. V shed 6 bases and J 5 bases; nucleotides not matched to a gene: 8. Germline CDR1 is MNHEY and CDR2 is SVGEGT. The CDR3 is 16 residues long. The CDR3 DNA reads TGTGCCAGCAGCCCCTCGGGACAGGGCTGGGCCAACGTCCTGACTTTC. Protein product: CASSPSGQGWANVLTF.

The chain employs TRBV28 and TRBJ1-2; tentative D call: TRBD1 (5 bases). CDR1 and CDR2 from the germline V gene are MDHEN and SYDVKM. The CDR3 has 14 residues. Trimming removed 7 bases from V and 5 bases from J, with 17 bases in between. For the CDR3, the DNA is TGTGCCAGCAACTCGGGGGGGGACGAATATGGCTACACCTTC. Protein sequence: CASNSGGDEYGYTF.

The V gene is TRBV11-1, the J gene TRBJ2-7; weak D call: TRBD2 (6 bases). Between the trimmed V and J ends, which lost 2 bases and 3 bases, there was a span of 8 bases. Germline CDR1 and CDR2: SGHAT and FQDESV (reference sequence). The CDR3 is made up of 13 amino acids. For the CDR3, the DNA is TGTGCCAGCAGCTTAAGGAGGGACTACGAGCAGTACTTC. It specifies CASSLRRDYEQYF.

V and J are TRBV28 and TRBJ2-7; D might be TRBD2 (6 bases). Trimming left V 5 bases short and J 0 bases short, with 17 bases between. Germline loops: CDR1 MDHEN, CDR2 SYDVKM. The CDR3 runs 16 residues. Here the CDR3 DNA reads TGTGCCAGCAGTATCCCTGGGACTTTTAGCTCCTACGAGCAGTACTTC. It yields the protein CASSIPGTFSSYEQYF.

This clonotype came up a few times. J is TRBJ1-1 and V is TRBV29-1; D unresolved. Looked up from germline, CDR1 is SQVTM and CDR2 is ANQGSEA. The CDR3 consists of 13 residues. Trimming removed 8 bases from V and 0 bases from J, with 13 bases in between. The CDR3 DNA follows: TGCAGCCCTAACGGCCTTGTGAACACTGAAGCTTTCTTT. It is translated as CSPNGLVNTEAFF.

The chain links TRBV5-1 to TRBJ2-3; D is perhaps TRBD1 or TRBD2 (5 bases each). CDR3 size: 16 residues. Germline lookup yields CDR1 SGHRS and CDR2 YFSETQ. The V end was cut by 1 base, the J end by 1 base, with 13 bases between. The CDR3 DNA sequence: TGCGCCAGCAGCTTGTCCCCCTCGGGGCGCACAGATACGCAGTATTTT. Residues: CASSLSPSGRTDTQYF.

This clonotype was seen only a few times. The chain joins TRBV5-1 to TRBJ1-2; 7 bases align to TRBD1. The CDR3 loop spans 17 amino acids. CDR1 SGHRS and CDR2 YFSETQ come from the germline V gene. J was trimmed by 10 bases and V by 0 bases; bases with no gene match: 18. CDR3 protein: CASSLDLGTWTGTVYTF. For the CDR3, the DNA is TGCGCCAGCAGCTTGGATTTAGGGACGTGGACAGGAACTGTCTACACCTTC.

The sample holds one count of this clonotype. The rearrangement uses TRBV20-1 and TRBJ2-5, with a weak D call TRBD1 (6 bases). The last part of the DNA fits TRBJ2-7 better; the J call may be wrong. CDR3 length equals 13 residues. CDR1 is DFQATT, CDR2 SNEGSKA, per germline (reference sequence). CDR3 residues: CSANDLQGVEQYF. The CDR3, as DNA: TGCAGTGCTAACGACTTACAGGGAGTCGAGCAGTACTTC.

V gene TRBV27 combines with J gene TRBJ1-5, with 8 bases aligning to TRBD1. Losses at the gene ends were 5 bases for V and 4 bases for J; bases not matched to a gene: 7. The CDR3 is 15 amino acids. Germline V gives CDR1 MNHEY, CDR2 SMNVEV (reference sequence). Here the CDR3 reads CASSPRTGRNQPQHF. For the CDR3, the DNA is TGTGCCAGCAGTCCCCGGACAGGGCGAAATCAGCCCCAGCATTTT.

Only one count was recorded for this clonotype. One end of the junction varies from germline; a read error may be responsible. V usage is TRBV4-3 and J usage is TRBJ1-2; D gene ambiguous. The length of the CDR3 is 14 residues. Germline values: CDR1 LGHNA, CDR2 YSLEER. The chain's CDR3 is CASSLAGLGYGHTF. For the CDR3, the DNA is TGCGCCAGCAGCCTCGCCGGGTTGGGATATGGCCACACCTTC.

The V and J genes are TRBV18 and TRBJ2-7; the match to TRBD2 covers 7 bases. This CDR3 comprises 13 residues. Trimming at V came to 0 bases and at J to 5 bases, leaving 1 base not matched to a gene. CDR1 KGHSH and CDR2 LQKENI come from the germline V gene. CDR3 in amino acids: CASSPPAGDEQYF. DNA of the CDR3: TGTGCCAGCTCACCACCCGCGGGGGACGAGCAGTACTTC.